This T cell receptor (beta chain) was found in a study of blood T cells in healthy people across ages. The study, taken as a whole, reports: Across the age range, TCR beta diversity per million T cells fell in a roughly linear way.

This CDR3 spans 13 amino acids. Germline V gives CDR1 MNHNY, CDR2 SVGAGI (reference sequence). Alongside a J-beta primer mix, a sample-barcoded 5' primer served in a second PCR lasting roughly 6 to 12 cycles. The template-switch adaptor was a 5' adaptor with 12 random nucleotides. It tagged each cDNA molecule. TCRdb ran MiXCR on the 5' RACE reads and lists one entry per CDR3 protein. This table holds around 1,900,000 distinct CDR3 sequences, around 42% found once. Researchers report isolating at least 7 million PBMCs per sample. Samples each yielded at least 5.5 micrograms of total RNA. Details on this clonotype: The antigen remains undetermined. One end of the junction fails to match germline, which may point to a read error.

Specimen: blood. The chain joins TRBV6-6 to TRBJ1-1; no reliable D call. The receptor was derived from a human donor in good health. The CDR3 loop is CASSPTPSTGAFF. For the CDR3, the DNA is TGTGCCAGCAGCCCGACCCCGAGCACTGGAGCTTTCTTT.